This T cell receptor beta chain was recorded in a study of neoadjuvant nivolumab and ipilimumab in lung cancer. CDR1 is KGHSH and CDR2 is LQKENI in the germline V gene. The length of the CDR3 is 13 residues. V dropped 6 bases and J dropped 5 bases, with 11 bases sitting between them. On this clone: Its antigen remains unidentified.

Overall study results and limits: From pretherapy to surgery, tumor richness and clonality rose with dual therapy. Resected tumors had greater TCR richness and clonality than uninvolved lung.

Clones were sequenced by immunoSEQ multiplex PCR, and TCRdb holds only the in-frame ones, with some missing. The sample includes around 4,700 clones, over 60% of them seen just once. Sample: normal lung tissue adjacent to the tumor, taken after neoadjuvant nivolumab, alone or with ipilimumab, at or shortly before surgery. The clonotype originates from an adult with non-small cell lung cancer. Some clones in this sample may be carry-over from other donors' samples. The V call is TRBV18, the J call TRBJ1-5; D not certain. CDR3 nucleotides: TGTGCCAGCTCGGAGGGTCGAGATCAGCCCCAGCATTTT. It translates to CASSEGRDQPQHF.